These T cell receptor beta chains were read from a single sample in a study of T cell repertoires in cytomegalovirus infection. For these TCRs, the target antigens are not known. TCRdb fed the reads into MiXCR, producing one record per CDR3 protein. The repertoire holds about 700,000 distinct CDR3 sequences, around 30% seen once, with around a sixth in the top ten. The material was cultured PBMCs, obtained from culture after CMV antigen stimulation. The receptors were gathered from a human donor in good health (CMV status not recorded). Some clones in this sample may be carry-over from other donors' samples. Both conserved end residues are part of each CDR3. D genes are given only for firm matches. Clone size is not always given. Where it is, it says once, few, many or a class for expanded clones.

CDR3nt: TGTGCCAGTAGCATTATCCGGGACCGCTCCTACGAGCAGTACTTC
CDR3aa: CASSIIRDRSYEQYF
j_gene: TRBJ2-7
d_gene: NA
abundance: once
v_gene: TRBV19

CDR3nt: TGTGCCAGTAGTATATGGAGGGGACAGGGGGACGCGCAGTATTTT
CDR3aa: CASSIWRGQGDAQYF
j_gene: TRBJ2-3
d_gene: TRBD1
abundance: NA
v_gene: TRBV19

CDR3nt: TGTGCCAGCAGCCTCCCGGGACTGGCCTACGAGCAGTACTTC
CDR3aa: CASSLPGLAYEQYF
j_gene: TRBJ2-7
d_gene: NA
abundance: NA
v_gene: TRBV6-8

CDR3nt: TGTGCCAGTACCCTCTCGGAGGGGAGTAGAGGCTACACCTTC
CDR3aa: CASTLSEGSRGYTF
j_gene: TRBJ1-2
d_gene: NA
abundance: NA
v_gene: TRBV19

CDR3nt: TGTGCCAGCAGCCGGGACATCGGGAACTATGGCTACACCTTC
CDR3aa: CASSRDIGNYGYTF
j_gene: TRBJ1-2
d_gene: NA
abundance: NA
v_gene: TRBV5-5

CDR3nt: TGTGCCAGCACACCCACGGGGTCAAGCACAGATACGCAGTATTTT
CDR3aa: CASTPTGSSTDTQYF
j_gene: TRBJ2-3
d_gene: NA
abundance: NA
v_gene: TRBV7-9

CDR3nt: TGTGCCATCTCGGACAGGGGGCTAAGGCGGCCCCAGCATTTT
CDR3aa: CAISDRGLRRPQHF
j_gene: TRBJ1-5
d_gene: TRBD1
abundance: NA
v_gene: TRBV6-1

CDR3nt: TGTGCCAGCAGCGTAACCGGGACTAGCGCCTACGAGCAGTACTTC
CDR3aa: CASSVTGTSAYEQYF
j_gene: TRBJ2-7
d_gene: TRBD2
abundance: NA
v_gene: TRBV7-8

CDR3nt: TGTGCCAGCAGTTACGCCGCACACTCCTACGAGCAGTACTTC
CDR3aa: CASSYAAHSYEQYF
j_gene: TRBJ2-7
d_gene: NA
abundance: many
v_gene: TRBV6-2/TRBV6-3

CDR3nt: TGTGCCAGCAGCTCTGGGGACAGCCGATTACAGTCGTCGCACACCTTC
CDR3aa: CASSSGDSRLQSSHTF
j_gene: TRBJ1-2
d_gene: TRBD1
abundance: NA
v_gene: TRBV7-9

CDR3nt: TGTGCCAGCAGTTTTAGGACAGTCTATGGCTACACCTTC
CDR3aa: CASSFRTVYGYTF
j_gene: TRBJ1-2
d_gene: NA
abundance: few
v_gene: TRBV28

CDR3nt: TGTGCCAGCAGTGAGGCAGCGGGGTACGAGCAGTACTTC
CDR3aa: CASSEAAGYEQYF
j_gene: TRBJ2-7
d_gene: TRBD2
abundance: many
v_gene: TRBV6-1

CDR3nt: TGTGCCAGTAGTATGGGACAGACGTTTCAGCCCCAGCATTTT
CDR3aa: CASSMGQTFQPQHF
j_gene: TRBJ1-5
d_gene: TRBD1
abundance: few
v_gene: TRBV19

CDR3nt: TGCGCCAGCAGCCACCGGACTAGCGGGAGCTACGAGCAGTACTTC
CDR3aa: CASSHRTSGSYEQYF
j_gene: TRBJ2-7
d_gene: TRBD2
abundance: few
v_gene: TRBV4-3

CDR3nt: TGTGCCAGTAGCATAAGACAGGGGAGCTCCTACAATGAGCAGTTCTTC
CDR3aa: CASSIRQGSSYNEQFF
j_gene: TRBJ2-1
d_gene: TRBD1
abundance: NA
v_gene: TRBV19

CDR3nt: TGTGCCAGCAGCTTGACGGGGCTCCATAACTATGGCTACACCTTC
CDR3aa: CASSLTGLHNYGYTF
j_gene: TRBJ1-2
d_gene: NA
abundance: few
v_gene: TRBV11-2

CDR3nt: TGTGCCAGCAGTCCCGTGGAGACCCTATGGGGCTACACCTTC
CDR3aa: CASSPVETLWGYTF
j_gene: TRBJ1-2
d_gene: NA
abundance: NA
v_gene: TRBV6-1

CDR3nt: TGTGCCAGCAGCGAGACAGGGTCTTTAATTAGTTTAAGCAATCAGCCCCAGCATTTT
CDR3aa: CASSETGSLISLSNQPQHF
j_gene: TRBJ1-5
d_gene: TRBD1
abundance: few
v_gene: TRBV6-1

CDR3nt: TGTGCCAGTAGTGCAACTAGTTACGCGAACACCGGGGAGCTGTTTTTT
CDR3aa: CASSATSYANTGELFF
j_gene: TRBJ2-2
d_gene: NA
abundance: NA
v_gene: TRBV19

CDR3nt: TGTGCCAGCAGAGGACTAGCACGAGAGACCCAGTACTTC
CDR3aa: CASRGLARETQYF
j_gene: TRBJ2-5
d_gene: TRBD2
abundance: NA
v_gene: TRBV12-3/TRBV12-4

CDR3nt: TGCAGCGTCGCTCCCGGTTTTAACGATGGCTACACCTTC
CDR3aa: CSVAPGFNDGYTF
j_gene: TRBJ1-2
d_gene: NA
abundance: NA
v_gene: TRBV29-1

CDR3nt: TGCAGTGCTAGAGAAGGGGGGAGTAATAGCAATCAGCCCCAGCATTTT
CDR3aa: CSAREGGSNSNQPQHF
j_gene: TRBJ1-5
d_gene: NA
abundance: NA
v_gene: TRBV20-1

CDR3nt: TGTGCCAGCAGCGTCGGGACTAGCGGGGGCCAAGAGACCCAGTACTTC
CDR3aa: CASSVGTSGGQETQYF
j_gene: TRBJ2-5
d_gene: TRBD2
abundance: many
v_gene: TRBV7-2

CDR3nt: TGCGCCAGCAGCCAGACCGGGACAGGCACACTTGTGGAGCAGTACTTC
CDR3aa: CASSQTGTGTLVEQYF
j_gene: TRBJ2-7
d_gene: TRBD1
abundance: NA
v_gene: TRBV4-1

CDR3nt: TGTGCCAGCAGCTTGGAGGGTTCGTTGGTTAATTCACCCCTCCACTTT
CDR3aa: CASSLEGSLVNSPLHF
j_gene: TRBJ1-6
d_gene: NA
abundance: NA
v_gene: TRBV5-4

CDR3nt: TGTGCCAGTAGTTTAACAGGGGTACGGGCAAATCAGCCCCAGCATTTT
CDR3aa: CASSLTGVRANQPQHF
j_gene: TRBJ1-5
d_gene: TRBD1
abundance: NA
v_gene: TRBV19

CDR3nt: TGCAGCGTTTCTGATCCAGGGGGCAAGAGAAACACCATATATTTT
CDR3aa: CSVSDPGGKRNTIYF
j_gene: TRBJ1-3
d_gene: TRBD1
abundance: NA
v_gene: TRBV29-1

CDR3nt: TGTGCCAGCAGTAATGTTGAGGTGGGGGAGACCCAGTACTTC
CDR3aa: CASSNVEVGETQYF
j_gene: TRBJ2-5
d_gene: NA
abundance: NA
v_gene: TRBV7-8

CDR3nt: TGTGCCACCAGCCCGAGGATTGGGCCGGGGGCTGAAGCTTTCTTT
CDR3aa: CATSPRIGPGAEAFF
j_gene: TRBJ1-1
d_gene: NA
abundance: once
v_gene: TRBV15

CDR3nt: TGTGCCAGCAGCTTAGCGCTGGGTAGAGAAGAGACCCAGTACTTC
CDR3aa: CASSLALGREETQYF
j_gene: TRBJ2-5
d_gene: NA
abundance: NA
v_gene: TRBV7-6

CDR3nt: TGTGCCACTCGGCCCCAGGGGAGGGGCTCTGGAAACACCATATATTTT
CDR3aa: CATRPQGRGSGNTIYF
j_gene: TRBJ1-3
d_gene: NA
abundance: few
v_gene: TRBV19

CDR3nt: TGCGCCAGCAGCTTAGAGAGCTCCTACGAGCAGTACTTC
CDR3aa: CASSLESSYEQYF
j_gene: TRBJ2-7
d_gene: NA
abundance: many
v_gene: TRBV4-1

CDR3nt: TGTGCCAGCAGCCAGACTAGCCCTCCCGGGGGGACGCAGTATTTT
CDR3aa: CASSQTSPPGGTQYF
j_gene: TRBJ2-3
d_gene: TRBD2
abundance: few
v_gene: TRBV7-2

CDR3nt: TGTGCCAGCAGCTTAGGTTTCATGGGTGGGTTCGGAGCTTTCTTT
CDR3aa: CASSLGFMGGFGAFF
j_gene: TRBJ1-1
d_gene: NA
abundance: many
v_gene: TRBV7-2

CDR3nt: TGTGCCAGCAGCCAGTCGCCTAGCGCCTTCAATGAGCAGTTCTTC
CDR3aa: CASSQSPSAFNEQFF
j_gene: TRBJ2-1
d_gene: NA
abundance: NA
v_gene: TRBV3-1

CDR3nt: TGCGCCAGCAGCCCCTACTTGGGGCTAGCGGGGGACAATGAGCAGTTCTTC
CDR3aa: CASSPYLGLAGDNEQFF
j_gene: TRBJ2-1
d_gene: TRBD2
abundance: few
v_gene: TRBV4-3

CDR3nt: TGCAGTGCCCGGGGGACGAGCAATCAGCCCCAGCATTTT
CDR3aa: CSARGTSNQPQHF
j_gene: TRBJ1-5
d_gene: NA
abundance: NA
v_gene: TRBV20-1

CDR3nt: TGTGCCAGCAGCTCCCAAGGGGGCGTAAATTCACCCCTCCACTTT
CDR3aa: CASSSQGGVNSPLHF
j_gene: TRBJ1-6
d_gene: TRBD1
abundance: once
v_gene: TRBV7-4

CDR3nt: TGTGCCAGCAGCTATGACGGGACAGGGGACTACGAGCAGTACTTC
CDR3aa: CASSYDGTGDYEQYF
j_gene: TRBJ2-7
d_gene: TRBD1
abundance: NA
v_gene: TRBV7-8

CDR3nt: TGTGCCAGCAGCTTAGTTGGGACAGGGGCAGATTCACCCCTCCACTTT
CDR3aa: CASSLVGTGADSPLHF
j_gene: TRBJ1-6
d_gene: TRBD1
abundance: many
v_gene: TRBV7-8

CDR3nt: TGTGCCAGCAGCTTCGAGGTCCGCCAGCCCCAGCATTTT
CDR3aa: CASSFEVRQPQHF
j_gene: TRBJ1-5
d_gene: NA
abundance: many
v_gene: TRBV7-2

CDR3nt: TGTGCCAGCAGTCAGGGACGTAGCAATCAGCCCCAGCATTTT
CDR3aa: CASSQGRSNQPQHF
j_gene: TRBJ1-5
d_gene: NA
abundance: NA
v_gene: TRBV2

CDR3nt: TGTGCCAGCAGGAGAGTATCGACAGGAGCCTACGAGCAGTACTTC
CDR3aa: CASRRVSTGAYEQYF
j_gene: TRBJ2-7
d_gene: NA
abundance: NA
v_gene: TRBV6-2/TRBV6-3

CDR3nt: TGTGCCAGCAGCTTTGGCCCTAGCGGGGGTTCAGATACGCAGTATTTT
CDR3aa: CASSFGPSGGSDTQYF
j_gene: TRBJ2-3
d_gene: TRBD2
abundance: few
v_gene: TRBV7-2

CDR3nt: TGTGCCAGCAGCTTAGAGCCTTATAGCACAGATACGCAGTATTTT
CDR3aa: CASSLEPYSTDTQYF
j_gene: TRBJ2-3
d_gene: NA
abundance: NA
v_gene: TRBV11-2

CDR3nt: TGCGCCAGCAGCCAAGGGACAGCCTTGAATCAGCCCCAGCATTTT
CDR3aa: CASSQGTALNQPQHF
j_gene: TRBJ1-5
d_gene: NA
abundance: NA
v_gene: TRBV4-1

CDR3nt: TGTGCCAGCACACTAGAGGTGGGGGCGCCCGAGCAGTACTTC
CDR3aa: CASTLEVGAPEQYF
j_gene: TRBJ2-7
d_gene: NA
abundance: few
v_gene: TRBV2

CDR3nt: TGCGCCAGCAGCCACCTGGACTTCGGCTATGGCTACACCTTC
CDR3aa: CASSHLDFGYGYTF
j_gene: TRBJ1-2
d_gene: NA
abundance: NA
v_gene: TRBV4-3

CDR3nt: TGTGCCAGCAGTTTAGGGGGACAGGGGGGTTATGGCTACACCTTC
CDR3aa: CASSLGGQGGYGYTF
j_gene: TRBJ1-2
d_gene: TRBD1
abundance: few
v_gene: TRBV12-3/TRBV12-4

CDR3nt: TGTGCCAGCAGCTTACCCACTAGCGGGACCCACGAGCAGTACTTC
CDR3aa: CASSLPTSGTHEQYF
j_gene: TRBJ2-7
d_gene: TRBD2
abundance: NA
v_gene: TRBV7-9

CDR3nt: TGTGCCAGCAGCTGGGGCCTAGCTTCCGAGCAGTACTTC
CDR3aa: CASSWGLASEQYF
j_gene: TRBJ2-7
d_gene: NA
abundance: NA
v_gene: TRBV7-9

CDR3nt: TGCAGTGCTAGATTGGGCAGCCGACTTATCCTAGGCGAGCAGTTCTTC
CDR3aa: CSARLGSRLILGEQFF
j_gene: TRBJ2-1
d_gene: NA
abundance: NA
v_gene: TRBV20-1

CDR3nt: TGTGCCACCAGCAGAGATCGGGGGGGAACCCAGCCCCAGCATTTT
CDR3aa: CATSRDRGGTQPQHF
j_gene: TRBJ1-5
d_gene: NA
abundance: few
v_gene: TRBV15

CDR3nt: TGTGCCAGCAGCGGACAGAGAAAGAACACTGAAGCTTTCTTT
CDR3aa: CASSGQRKNTEAFF
j_gene: TRBJ1-1
d_gene: NA
abundance: NA
v_gene: TRBV7-9

CDR3nt: TGCAGTGGCCATAGGGCGGGAGCCTACAATGAGCAGTTCTTC
CDR3aa: CSGHRAGAYNEQFF
j_gene: TRBJ2-1
d_gene: TRBD2
abundance: NA
v_gene: TRBV20-1

CDR3nt: TGTGCCAGCAGCCCAGGTCCCACCGGGGTCCCTTATAATTCACCCCTCCACTTT
CDR3aa: CASSPGPTGVPYNSPLHF
j_gene: TRBJ1-6
d_gene: NA
abundance: many
v_gene: TRBV7-2

CDR3nt: TGTGCCAGCAGTGGTAAGCCGTTCTCCTACGAGCAGTACTTC
CDR3aa: CASSGKPFSYEQYF
j_gene: TRBJ2-7
d_gene: NA
abundance: NA
v_gene: TRBV25-1

CDR3nt: TGTGCCAGCAGCCCCCAGGGACAGGCCTCCTACGAGCAGTACTTC
CDR3aa: CASSPQGQASYEQYF
j_gene: TRBJ2-7
d_gene: TRBD1
abundance: NA
v_gene: TRBV6-2/TRBV6-3

CDR3nt: TGTGCCAGCAGTCTCCTCCGGGGACACTACGAGCAGTACTTC
CDR3aa: CASSLLRGHYEQYF
j_gene: TRBJ2-7
d_gene: NA
abundance: NA
v_gene: TRBV12-3/TRBV12-4